The text below deals with one T cell receptor beta chain. Its matching antigen is unknown. This record comes from a study of regulatory T cells in long-lasting Graves disease. The overall study: Patients with new Graves' disease had used antithyroid drugs below 3 months.

The sample's time point: newly diagnosed GD, antithyroid drugs for less than 3 months. PBMCs were the source of the RNA used for TCR sequencing. Findings of the study overall: It was possible that the small sample size reduced accuracy.

With 4 bases removed from V and 5 bases from J, the gap between germline ends came to 17 bases. The CDR3 sequence is 16 residues long. Germline CDR1 reads MGHRA; CDR2 reads YSYEKL. CDR3 regions were amplified by Arm-PCR using iRepertoire HTBI primers to build TCR beta libraries. Each CDR3 protein gets one entry after TCRdb re-called the multiplex PCR reads with MiXCR. The sample consists of a few hundred thousand distinct CDR3 sequences, 14% of them appearing once. These same records also appear under a second study, on T cells in Graves' hyperthyroidism and ophthalmopathy. That work states: Calling Graves' hyperthyroidism stable meant ophthalmopathy did not progress within 18 months. The primer set for the first-round RT-PCR of the TCR CDR3 was HTBI.

This clonotype originated in a woman aged 45-60 years with Graves disease. This specimen consisted of peripheral blood mononuclear cells (PBMCs), obtained at new diagnosis, from a patient treated with antithyroid drugs. V and J are TRBV4-1 and TRBJ1-4; tentatively, D is TRBD1 (6 bases). The CDR3 bases are TGCGCCAGCAGCCGCCTTTATGGGGGCAGAAATGAAAAACTGTTTTTT. Protein sequence: CASSRLYGGRNEKLFF.